This T cell receptor (beta chain) is drawn from a study of T cells in Graves' hyperthyroidism and ophthalmopathy. Any patient presenting with uncontrolled infection, other autoimmune disease, pregnancy or lactation was left out. Each diagnosis was grounded in clinical symptoms, serum thyroxine and TRAb, thyroid ultrasound, and orbital computed tomography. The source material, RNA transcripts, was used to amplify TCR beta CDR3 regions. The TCR CDR3 first-round RT-PCR relied on the HTBI primer set. TCRdb re-called the multiplex PCR reads with MiXCR, one entry per CDR3 protein. The data hold approximately 330,000 distinct CDR3 sequences, with 20% to 25% observed a single time. This CDR3 is 12 amino acids long. With 6 bases removed from V and 6 bases from J, the gap between germline ends came to 13 bases. Germline lookup yields CDR1 DFQATT and CDR2 SNEGSKA (reference sequence).

The chain uses TRBV20-1 and TRBJ2-3; D gene uncertain. The receptor was derived from a woman aged 50 to 60 with Graves' hyperthyroidism. Sequencing was done on a sample of blood. The CDR3, as DNA: TGCAGTGCCATACGGTCGGACGATACGCAGTATTTT. Translation gives CSAIRSDDTQYF.